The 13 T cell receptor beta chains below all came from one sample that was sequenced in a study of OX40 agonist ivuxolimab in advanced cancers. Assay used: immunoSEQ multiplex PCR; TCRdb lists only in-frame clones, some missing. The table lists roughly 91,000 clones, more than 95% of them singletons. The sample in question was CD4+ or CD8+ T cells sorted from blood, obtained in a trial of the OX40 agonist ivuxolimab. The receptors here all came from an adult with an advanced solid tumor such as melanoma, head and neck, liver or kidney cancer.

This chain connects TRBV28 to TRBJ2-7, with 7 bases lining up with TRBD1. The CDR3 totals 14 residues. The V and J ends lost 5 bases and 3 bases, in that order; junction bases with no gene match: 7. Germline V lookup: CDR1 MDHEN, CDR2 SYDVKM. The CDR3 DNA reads TGTGCCAGCAGTCCTTGGACAGGCAACTACGAGCAGTACTTC. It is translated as CASSPWTGNYEQYF.

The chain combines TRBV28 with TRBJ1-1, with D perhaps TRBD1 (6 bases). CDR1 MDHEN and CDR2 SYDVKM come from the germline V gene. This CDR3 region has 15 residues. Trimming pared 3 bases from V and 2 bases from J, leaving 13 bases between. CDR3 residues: CASSLGDTLNTEAFF. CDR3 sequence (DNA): TGTGCCAGCAGTTTGGGGGACACCCTCAACACTGAAGCTTTCTTT.

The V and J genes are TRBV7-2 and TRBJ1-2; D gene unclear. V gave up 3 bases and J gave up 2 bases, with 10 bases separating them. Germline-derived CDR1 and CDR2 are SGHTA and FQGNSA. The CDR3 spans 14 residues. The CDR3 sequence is CASSFFSENYGYTF. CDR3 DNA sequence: TGTGCCAGCAGCTTTTTTTCCGAGAACTATGGCTACACCTTC.

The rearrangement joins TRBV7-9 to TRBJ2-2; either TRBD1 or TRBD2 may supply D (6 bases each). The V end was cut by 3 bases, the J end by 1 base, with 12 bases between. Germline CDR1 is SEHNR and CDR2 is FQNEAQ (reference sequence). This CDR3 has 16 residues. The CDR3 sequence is CASSFSGGGNTGELFF. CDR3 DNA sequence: TGTGCCAGCAGCTTCAGTGGAGGGGGGAACACCGGGGAGCTGTTTTTT.

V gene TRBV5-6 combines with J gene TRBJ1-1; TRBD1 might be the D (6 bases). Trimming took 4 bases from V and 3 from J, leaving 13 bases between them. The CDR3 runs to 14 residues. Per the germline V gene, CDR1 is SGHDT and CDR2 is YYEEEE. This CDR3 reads CASSTGIVYTEAFF. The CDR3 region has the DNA TGTGCCAGCAGCACAGGGATAGTGTACACTGAAGCTTTCTTT.

Written as DNA, the CDR3 is TGTGCCAGCAGCGTAGCTGATGGCGGGGGCCCCAATGAGCAGTTCTTC. Encoded protein: CASSVADGGGPNEQFF. This chain joins TRBV9 and TRBJ2-1; perhaps TRBD2 as D (7 bases). Trimming pared 0 bases from V and 6 bases from J, leaving 16 bases between. Germline CDR1 is SGDLS and CDR2 is YYNGEE. This CDR3 spans 16 amino acids.

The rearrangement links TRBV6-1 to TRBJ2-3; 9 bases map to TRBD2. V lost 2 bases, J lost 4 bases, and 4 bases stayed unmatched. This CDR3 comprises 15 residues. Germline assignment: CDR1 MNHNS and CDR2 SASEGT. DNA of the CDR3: TGTGCCAGCAGTGAATTAGCGGGGGAGGCAGATACGCAGTATTTT. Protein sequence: CASSELAGEADTQYF.

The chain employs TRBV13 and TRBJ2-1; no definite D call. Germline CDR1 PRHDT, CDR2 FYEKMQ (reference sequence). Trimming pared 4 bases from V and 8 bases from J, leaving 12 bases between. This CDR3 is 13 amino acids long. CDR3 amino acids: CASSSVRPDEQFF. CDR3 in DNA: TGTGCCAGCAGCTCCGTTAGGCCCGATGAGCAGTTCTTC.

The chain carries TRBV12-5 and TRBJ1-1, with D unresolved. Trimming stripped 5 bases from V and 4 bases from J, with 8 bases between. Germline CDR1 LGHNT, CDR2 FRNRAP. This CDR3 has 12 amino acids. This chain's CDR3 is CASGPTSTEAFF. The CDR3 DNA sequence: TGTGCTAGTGGTCCCACAAGCACTGAAGCTTTCTTT.

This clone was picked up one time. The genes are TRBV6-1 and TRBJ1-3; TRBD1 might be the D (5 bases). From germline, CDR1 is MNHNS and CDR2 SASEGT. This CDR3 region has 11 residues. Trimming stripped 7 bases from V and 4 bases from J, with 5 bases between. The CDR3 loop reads CASNRGNTIYF. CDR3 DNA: TGTGCCAGCAACAGGGGAAACACCATATATTTT.

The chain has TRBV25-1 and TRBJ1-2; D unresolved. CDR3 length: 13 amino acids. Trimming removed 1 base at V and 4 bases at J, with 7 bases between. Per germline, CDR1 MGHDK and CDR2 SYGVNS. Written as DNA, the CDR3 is TGTGCCAGCAGTGAATCCTCCTTCTATGGCTACACCTTC. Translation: CASSESSFYGYTF.

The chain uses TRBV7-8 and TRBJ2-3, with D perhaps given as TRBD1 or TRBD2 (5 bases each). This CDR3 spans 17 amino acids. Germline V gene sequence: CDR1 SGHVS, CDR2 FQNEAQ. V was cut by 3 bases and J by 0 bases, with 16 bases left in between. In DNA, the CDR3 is TGTGCCAGCAGCTTGGGGGTAGAGGCTTCTAGCACAGATACGCAGTATTTT. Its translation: CASSLGVEASSTDTQYF.

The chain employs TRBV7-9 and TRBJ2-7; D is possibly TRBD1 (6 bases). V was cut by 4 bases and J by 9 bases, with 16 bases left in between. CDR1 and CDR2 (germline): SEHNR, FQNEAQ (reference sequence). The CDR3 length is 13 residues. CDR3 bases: TGTGCCAGCAGCTGGGAACAGGGATTAATGCAGTACTTC. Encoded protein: CASSWEQGLMQYF.